The rows below give T cell receptor beta chains drawn from one sample of a study of blood T cells in healthy people across ages. Using its own MiXCR run on the 5' RACE reads, TCRdb lists one record per CDR3 protein. Of approximately 670,000 distinct CDR3 sequences in the sample, roughly two fifths were seen once. Sample: blood. These receptors were taken from a man at least 80 years old in good health. The CDR3 runs from the conserved cysteine through the conserved F or W.

V gene,J gene,CDR3 protein
TRBV7-7,TRBJ2-1,CASSLGRTGFKFF
TRBV6-1,TRBJ1-1,CASSGRAENTEAFF
TRBV29-1,TRBJ2-7,CSVPSGESKQYF
TRBV7-2,TRBJ1-5,CASSLVGYQPQHF
TRBV12-3/TRBV12-4,TRBJ1-5,CASREGGRQPQHF
TRBV4-2,TRBJ2-5,CASSQRPGQHQETQYF
TRBV5-1,TRBJ2-2,CASSLATSGELFF
TRBV5-1,TRBJ2-1,CASSLVFGTDSNEQFF
TRBV20-1,TRBJ2-3,CSANNRDRRGTDTQYF
TRBV6-5,TRBJ1-1,CASSYYETGNTEAFF
TRBV6-5,-,CASSQGRPSEQYF
TRBV29-1,TRBJ2-5,CSVGQGANQPQYF
TRBV13,TRBJ2-1,CASSLEASGGSYNEQFF
TRBV7-2,TRBJ2-2,CASSIVDNTGELFF
TRBV27,TRBJ2-1,CASTSGLAHSYNEQFF
TRBV9,TRBJ2-3,CASSVPNGVGTDTQYF
TRBV20-1,TRBJ2-3,CSADDRDNTQYF
TRBV4-1,TRBJ2-3,CASMGQLTDTQYF
TRBV7-3,TRBJ2-5,CASSPNRGMETQYF
TRBV6-2/TRBV6-3,TRBJ2-5,CATNPSRGGSETQYF
TRBV9,TRBJ1-2,CASSVYPSGGYTF
TRBV6-6,TRBJ2-7,CASATLGRETYEQYF
TRBV28,TRBJ1-6,CASLPGTAVPSPLHF
TRBV6-2/TRBV6-3,TRBJ2-5,CASSYAGLAQETQYF
TRBV10-3,TRBJ1-6,CAISGQSDSPLHF
TRBV4-2,TRBJ2-2,CASSQDVVGANTGELFF
TRBV7-2,TRBJ2-7,CASSPSGGGGPSYEQYF
TRBV7-2,TRBJ1-2,CASSFRGGSGGDTF
TRBV5-1,-,CASSNSRAETQYF
TRBV9,TRBJ2-2,CASSVVRGPGTGELFF
TRBV6-6,TRBJ2-2,CASSYSTGWTGELFF
TRBV7-8,TRBJ1-1,CASSLADRAATEAFF
TRBV25-1,-,CAGMSGPHETQYF
TRBV5-1,TRBJ1-4,CASSAGGAEKLFF
TRBV7-2,TRBJ2-2,CASSFPTSGGTGELFF
TRBV28,TRBJ2-6,CASSFKQYSGANVLTF
TRBV9,TRBJ1-2,CASSTGPSIPYGYTF
TRBV30,TRBJ1-2,CAWSYGTDGNTF
TRBV9,TRBJ2-5,CASSFSGRADNEQYF
TRBV7-2,TRBJ2-4,CASSLLGGRFDKNIQYF
TRBV7-2,TRBJ2-7,CASSLMGGASSYEQYF
TRBV20-1,TRBJ2-1,CSARDLEVSGQFF
TRBV20-1,TRBJ1-6,CSARDRGQGDSPLHF
TRBV4-3,TRBJ2-1,CASSQGIPSSYNEQFF
TRBV29-1,TRBJ2-5,CSVEDRSTPRETQYF
TRBV6-6,-,CASTLLQSGETQYF
TRBV19,TRBJ2-3,CAATSAGDTQYF
TRBV7-2,TRBJ1-3,CASSLRQGSGNTIYF
TRBV3-1,-,CASGQDQVVQTQYF
TRBV20-1,TRBJ1-5,CSARKGGAPNQPQHF
TRBV7-2,-,CASSAGLGGTQYF
TRBV6-2/TRBV6-3,TRBJ2-4,CASSYPGIYELYF
TRBV6-2/TRBV6-3,TRBJ2-3,CASRLSGGATDTQYF